These 23 T cell receptor beta chains were all obtained from the same sample, sequenced in a study of blood T cell repertoires in COVID-19. Sequenced by immunoSEQ multiplex PCR; TCRdb stores in-frame clones only, minus some. The repertoire holds under 300,000 clones, with roughly 82% as singletons. Sequencing was carried out using peripheral blood. These receptors originate from a woman of 80 years or more with active or convalescent COVID-19.

The chain couples TRBV19 to TRBJ1-5; 8 bases fit TRBD1. CDR1 is LNHDA, CDR2 SQIVND, per germline (reference sequence). The junction had 14 bases not matched to a gene; V was cut back by 5 bases and J by 5 bases. The CDR3 loop spans 17 amino acids. The CDR3 spells CASSLKQGQVAYQPQHF. Here the CDR3 DNA reads TGTGCCAGTAGTCTAAAGCAGGGACAGGTGGCCTATCAGCCCCAGCATTTT.

V gene TRBV28 combines with J gene TRBJ2-5, with TRBD2 identical over 8 bases. Germline lookup yields CDR1 MDHEN and CDR2 SYDVKM. This CDR3 contains 13 residues. The ends lost 8 bases at V and 2 bases at J; junction bases unmatched: 4. CDR3 amino acids: CASSRGGQETQYF. CDR3 nucleotides: TGTGCCAGCTCCCGCGGGGGGCAAGAGACCCAGTACTTC.

Remarks on this clone: The identical CDR3 is also encoded by other nucleotide sequences in the sample. V usage is TRBV6-5 and J usage is TRBJ2-1, with 11 nucleotides matching TRBD1. The J segment lost 5 bases and the V segment lost 6 bases, leaving 0 bases of the junction unmatched. In germline, CDR1 is MNHEY, CDR2 SVGAGI. This CDR3 is 13 amino acids long. The CDR3 loop is CASRDRGHNEQFF. CDR3 sequence (DNA): TGTGCCAGCAGGGACAGGGGGCACAATGAGCAGTTCTTC.

The V and J genes are TRBV6-6 and TRBJ1-1; 8 positions agree with TRBD1. Germline CDR1 reads MNHNY; CDR2 reads SVGAGI (reference sequence). The CDR3 totals 16 residues. Trimming cost V 5 bases and J 4 bases; bases outside gene matches: 12. The CDR3 is CASSRSRGQVRTEAFF. For the CDR3, the DNA is TGTGCCAGCAGTCGAAGCAGGGGGCAGGTCCGCACTGAAGCTTTCTTT.

V usage is TRBV5-8 and J usage is TRBJ1-3; no clear D. The CDR3 has 15 amino acids. V lost 4 bases, J lost 1 base, and 12 bases lay in between. Germline values: CDR1 SGHTS, CDR2 YDEGEE. The CDR3 DNA reads as TGTGCCAGCAGCCGGGAGATGGTATCTGGAAACACCATATATTTT. It specifies CASSREMVSGNTIYF. The variable domain in full, with the rest retrieved from reference TRBV5-8 and TRBJ1-3, is EAGVTQSPTHLIKTRGQQATLRCSPISGHTSVYWYQQALGLGLQFLLWYDEGEERNRGNFPPRFSGRQFPNYSSELNVNALELEDSALYLCASSREMVSGNTIYFGEGSWLTVV.

The chain recombines TRBV5-1 with TRBJ2-1; the D gene is possibly TRBD2 (6 bases). The ends were cut back, 0 bases at V and 6 bases at J, with 10 bases in the middle. CDR3 length equals 14 residues. From germline, CDR1 is SGHRS and CDR2 YFSETQ. The chain's CDR3 is CASSLGGAVNEQFF. CDR3 sequence (DNA): TGCGCCAGCAGCTTGGGCGGGGCGGTCAATGAGCAGTTCTTC.

The chain employs TRBV5-1 and TRBJ2-5, with TRBD2 as a possible D gene (6 bases). The germline CDR1 and CDR2 sequences are SGHRS and YFSETQ. The V gene lost 0 bases and the J gene lost 5 bases, with 11 bases spanning the gap. The CDR3 is made up of 14 amino acids. CDR3 nucleotides: TGCGCCAGCAGCTTGGGACTAGAGGAGGAGACCCAGTACTTC. Translated, it gives CASSLGLEEETQYF. The full variable domain, completed using reference TRBV5-1 and TRBJ2-5, is KAGVTQTPRYLIKTRGQQVTLSCSPISGHRSVSWYQQTPGQGLQFLFEYFSETQRNKGNFPGRFSGRQFSNSRSEMNVSTLELGDSALYLCASSLGLEEETQYFGPGTRLLVL.

This rearrangement joins TRBV5-1 to TRBJ2-1, with 7 nucleotides matching TRBD1. CDR3 length: 15 residues. From germline, CDR1 is SGHRS and CDR2 YFSETQ. V lost 2 bases to trimming and J lost 8 bases; unmatched junction nucleotides: 10. Here the CDR3 DNA reads TGCGCCAGCAGCTTTTTCGGGACAGCCAGCGATGAGCAGTTCTTC. This encodes CASSFFGTASDEQFF.

The genes are TRBV3-1 (or the pseudogene TRBV3-2) and TRBJ1-2, with a tentative D call TRBD1 (5 bases). The CDR3 sequence is 12 residues long. Germline values: CDR1 LGHDT, CDR2 YNNKEL (reference sequence). Deletions cut 1 base from V and 8 bases from J, with 8 bases between. CDR3 nucleotide sequence: TGTGCCAGCAGCCAAGTGGCAGGGGGCTACACCTTC. Its protein product is CASSQVAGGYTF.

The rearrangement joins TRBV5-4 to TRBJ2-7; TRBD1 matches at 9 bases. The germline CDR1 and CDR2 sequences are SGHNT and YYREEE (reference sequence). The CDR3 covers 14 residues. J lost 6 bases, V lost 4 bases, and 8 bases had no gene match. CDR3 coding DNA: TGTGCCAGCAGCACAGGACAGGGGCCACTCGAGCAGTACTTC. Translation gives CASSTGQGPLEQYF.

The chain carries TRBV24-1 and TRBJ1-4, with D perhaps TRBD1 (5 bases). Germline V gives CDR1 KGHDR, CDR2 SFDVKD. This CDR3 is built from 15 residues. V gave up 3 bases and J gave up 7 bases, with 14 bases separating them. CDR3 nucleotide sequence: TGTGCCACCAGTGATCCGGGGGTGTCGGGTGAAAAACTGTTTTTT. Translating gives CATSDPGVSGEKLFF.

The chain carries TRBV5-6 and TRBJ2-2, with D maybe TRBD2 (5 bases). Per germline, CDR1 SGHDT and CDR2 YYEEEE. This CDR3 is 14 amino acids long. Trimming removed 1 base at V and 4 bases at J, with 8 bases between. In nucleotides, the CDR3 is TGTGCCAGCAGCTTGAGTCGGGGCACCGGGGAGCTGTTTTTT. Translating it yields CASSLSRGTGELFF. The full variable domain, completed using reference TRBV5-6 and TRBJ2-2, is DAGVTQSPTHLIKTRGQQVTLRCSPKSGHDTVSWYQQALGQGPQFIFQYYEEEERQRGNFPDRFSGHQFPNYSSELNVNALLLGDSALYLCASSLSRGTGELFFGEGSRLTVL.

The chain links TRBV5-6 to TRBJ2-1; 10 bases agree with TRBD1. CDR1 and CDR2 (germline): SGHDT, YYEEEE. V was clipped by 4 bases and J by 6 bases; unmatched bases: 1. The CDR3 spans 13 residues. The CDR3 sequence is CASSRDRGNEQFF. DNA of the CDR3: TGTGCCAGCAGCAGGGACAGGGGCAATGAGCAGTTCTTC.

The chain employs TRBV20-1 and TRBJ2-2; 11 bases align to TRBD2. The CDR3 sequence is 15 residues long. Germline V gene data show CDR1 as DFQATT and CDR2 as SNEGSKA (reference sequence). The J segment lost 7 bases and the V segment lost 3 bases, leaving 7 bases of the junction unmatched. This CDR3 reads CSASTSGSVIGELFF. The CDR3 DNA reads TGCAGTGCTAGTACTAGCGGGAGTGTCATCGGGGAGCTGTTTTTT.

CDR3 in amino acids: CASSPWERPNTGELFF. DNA of the CDR3: TGTGCCAGCAGCCCTTGGGAGAGGCCGAACACCGGGGAGCTGTTTTTT. This sequence joins TRBV5-6 and TRBJ2-2; the D gene is possibly TRBD2 (5 bases). This CDR3 is built from 16 residues. Germline V lookup: CDR1 SGHDT, CDR2 YYEEEE. Between the trimmed V and J ends, which lost 4 bases and 0 bases, there was a span of 13 bases.

The chain has TRBV6-5 and TRBJ1-1, with TRBD1 as a possible D gene (6 bases). The V end was cut by 5 bases, the J end by 3 bases, with 13 bases between. The CDR3 loop spans 14 amino acids. Germline CDR1 is MNHEY and CDR2 is SVGAGI. This chain's CDR3 is CASSRGHRDTEAFF. The CDR3 DNA reads TGTGCCAGCAGTAGGGGACATCGAGACACTGAAGCTTTCTTT.

The rearrangement uses TRBV20-1 and TRBJ2-2; the D gene is possibly TRBD2 (6 bases). The V gene lost 3 bases and the J gene lost 6 bases, with 17 bases spanning the gap. This CDR3 has 15 residues. Germline V gene sequence: CDR1 DFQATT, CDR2 SNEGSKA (reference sequence). The CDR3 protein is CSASRGSIGSGELFF. CDR3 in DNA: TGCAGTGCTAGTCGGGGGTCGATTGGGTCCGGGGAGCTGTTTTTT.

The V and J genes are TRBV3-1 (or the pseudogene TRBV3-2) and TRBJ1-2; D is possibly TRBD1 (5 bases). V lost 1 base and J 7 bases, leaving 10 bases between the germline ends. The V gene's germline CDR1 is LGHDT and CDR2 YNNKEL (reference sequence). This CDR3 is built from 13 residues. The CDR3 loop reads CASSQVGGGGYTF. CDR3 DNA sequence: TGTGCCAGCAGCCAAGTCGGGGGAGGTGGCTACACCTTC.

This clone was detected a few times. The CDR3 region has the DNA TGTGCCAGCCGGGACAGTCTTTATAGCAATCAGCCCCAGCATTTT. Its translation: CASRDSLYSNQPQHF. The chain couples TRBV19 to TRBJ1-5; TRBD1 matches 7 bases. The CDR3 is 15 amino acids. Germline V lookup: CDR1 LNHDA, CDR2 SQIVND (reference sequence). After removal of 9 bases from V and 0 bases from J, the junction contained 8 bases not matched to a gene.

The sample holds one count of this clone. This chain joins TRBV6-5 and TRBJ1-1, with D possibly TRBD1 on 6 matching bases. The CDR3 consists of 15 residues. Between the trimmed V and J ends, which lost 6 bases and 1 base, there was a span of 15 bases. The germline V gene encodes CDR1 MNHEY and CDR2 SVGAGI. CDR3 residues: CASRTQGRGNTEAFF. In DNA, the CDR3 is TGTGCCAGCAGGACCCAGGGGAGGGGGAACACTGAAGCTTTCTTT.

The gene calls are TRBV3-1 (or the pseudogene TRBV3-2) and TRBJ2-2, with 7 bases identical to TRBD1. Germline CDR1 and CDR2: LGHDT and YNNKEL (reference sequence). J was trimmed by 5 bases and V by 0 bases; bases with no gene match: 12. This CDR3 contains 18 residues. This chain's CDR3 is CASSQDYSWGRGTGELFF. CDR3 DNA: TGTGCCAGCAGCCAAGATTACAGTTGGGGCAGGGGGACCGGGGAGCTGTTTTTT.

This chain uses TRBV28 with TRBJ1-2; the D is unclear. V was clipped by 6 bases and J by 0 bases, with 8 bases between them. The germline CDR1 and CDR2 sequences are MDHEN and SYDVKM. The CDR3 contains 13 residues. In nucleotides, the CDR3 is TGTGCCAGCAGGCCACAGTCTAACTATGGCTACACCTTC. It specifies CASRPQSNYGYTF.

V gene TRBV2 combines with J gene TRBJ2-5; 7 bases agree with TRBD2. With 3 bases clipped from V and 2 bases from J, the junction kept 3 bases outside the gene matches. CDR3 length: 14 amino acids. Germline V gene data show CDR1 as SNHLY and CDR2 as FYNNEI. The CDR3 bases are TGTGCCAGCAGTGAGAGACTAGCTCAAGAGACCCAGTACTTC. Its protein is CASSERLAQETQYF. Full variable domain (outside the CDR3, taken from reference TRBV2 and TRBJ2-5): EPEVTQTPSHQVTQMGQEVILRCVPISNHLYFYWYRQILGQKVEFLVSFYNNEISEKSEIFDDQFSVERPDGSNFTLKIRSTKLEDSAMYFCASSERLAQETQYFGPGTRLLVL.